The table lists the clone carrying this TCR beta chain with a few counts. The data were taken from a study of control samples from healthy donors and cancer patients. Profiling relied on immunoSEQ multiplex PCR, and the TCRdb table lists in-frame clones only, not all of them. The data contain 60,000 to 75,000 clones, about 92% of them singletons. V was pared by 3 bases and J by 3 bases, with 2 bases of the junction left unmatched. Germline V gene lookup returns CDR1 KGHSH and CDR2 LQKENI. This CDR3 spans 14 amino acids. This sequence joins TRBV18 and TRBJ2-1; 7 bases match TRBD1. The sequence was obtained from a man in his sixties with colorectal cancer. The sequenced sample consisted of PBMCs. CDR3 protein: CASSPTGFYNEQFF. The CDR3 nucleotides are TGTGCCAGCTCACCGACAGGGTTCTACAATGAGCAGTTCTTC.